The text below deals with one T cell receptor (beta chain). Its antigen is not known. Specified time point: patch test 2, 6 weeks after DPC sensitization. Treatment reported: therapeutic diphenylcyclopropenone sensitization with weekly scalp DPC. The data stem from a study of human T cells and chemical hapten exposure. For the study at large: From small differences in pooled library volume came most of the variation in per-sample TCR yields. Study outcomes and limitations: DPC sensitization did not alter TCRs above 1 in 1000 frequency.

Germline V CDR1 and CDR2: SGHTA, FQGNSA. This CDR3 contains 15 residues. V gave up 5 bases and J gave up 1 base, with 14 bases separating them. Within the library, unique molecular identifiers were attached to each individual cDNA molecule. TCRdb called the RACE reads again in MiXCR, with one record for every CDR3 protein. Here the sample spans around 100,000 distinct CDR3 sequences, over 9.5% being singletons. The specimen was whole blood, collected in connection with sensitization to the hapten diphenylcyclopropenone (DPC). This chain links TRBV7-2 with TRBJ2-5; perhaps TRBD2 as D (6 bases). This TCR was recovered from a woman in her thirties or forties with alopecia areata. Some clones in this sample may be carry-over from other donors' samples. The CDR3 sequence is CASSPPGLIQETQYF. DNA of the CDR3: TGTGCCAGCAGCCCCCCGGGACTGATCCAAGAGACCCAGTACTTC.